A selection of T cell receptor beta chains follows, all from one sample in a study of T-cell reconstitution after alpha-beta-depleted transplantation in children. TCRdb analysed the PCR reads with MiXCR anew, one entry per CDR3 protein. The sample includes about 200,000 distinct CDR3 sequences, 6.3% of them seen just once. The material sequenced was PBMCs, taken before TCRalphabeta/CD19-depleted stem cell transplant. All receptors come from a girl less than two years old with combined immunodeficiency, due to receive a stem cell transplant. Both conserved end residues are trimmed from each CDR3.

j_gene: TRBJ1-2; v_gene: TRBV20-1; CDR3aa: SAREKDGYT
j_gene: TRBJ2-5; v_gene: TRBV7-8; CDR3aa: ASSRRPRLAAQETQY
j_gene: TRBJ2-7; v_gene: TRBV12-3/TRBV12-4; CDR3aa: ASSFGSGSYEQY
j_gene: TRBJ2-7; v_gene: TRBV13; CDR3aa: ASSDTDRGNYEQY
j_gene: TRBJ2-3; v_gene: TRBV4-3; CDR3aa: ASSQGQGGVTQY
j_gene: TRBJ2-1; v_gene: TRBV29-1; CDR3aa: SVEDQGTSGRVEQF
j_gene: TRBJ1-5; v_gene: TRBV29-1; CDR3aa: SVGGTGGPQH
j_gene: TRBJ2-1; v_gene: TRBV4-3; CDR3aa: ASSQVTSGGYNEQF
j_gene: TRBJ2-7; v_gene: TRBV12-3/TRBV12-4; CDR3aa: ASSSSGFYEQY
j_gene: TRBJ1-2; v_gene: TRBV4-1; CDR3aa: ASSPGANYGYT
j_gene: TRBJ2-3; v_gene: TRBV4-3; CDR3aa: ASSQDHPSGGTDTQY
j_gene: TRBJ2-3; v_gene: TRBV7-9; CDR3aa: ASSLGQGWKEY
j_gene: TRBJ2-1; v_gene: TRBV12-3/TRBV12-4; CDR3aa: ASSFSNSNEQF
j_gene: TRBJ2-3; v_gene: TRBV7-2; CDR3aa: ASSFRTRGSDTQY
j_gene: TRBJ2-4; v_gene: TRBV28; CDR3aa: ASSYLAGVAKNIQY
j_gene: TRBJ2-3; v_gene: TRBV12-3/TRBV12-4; CDR3aa: ASSFHRGTFLQISTDTQY
j_gene: TRBJ2-5; v_gene: TRBV20-1; CDR3aa: SARDRGWQETQY
j_gene: TRBJ1-1; v_gene: TRBV29-1; CDR3aa: SSGLNTEAF
j_gene: TRBJ2-1; v_gene: TRBV20-1; CDR3aa: SARDVKDLNEQF
j_gene: TRBJ2-7; v_gene: TRBV5-1; CDR3aa: ASSFTGGLPSYEQY
j_gene: TRBJ2-5; v_gene: TRBV19; CDR3aa: ASSTRGILGETQY
j_gene: TRBJ2-1; v_gene: TRBV28; CDR3aa: ASSLETSGGYNEQF
j_gene: TRBJ2-1; v_gene: TRBV27; CDR3aa: ASSILAGSREQF